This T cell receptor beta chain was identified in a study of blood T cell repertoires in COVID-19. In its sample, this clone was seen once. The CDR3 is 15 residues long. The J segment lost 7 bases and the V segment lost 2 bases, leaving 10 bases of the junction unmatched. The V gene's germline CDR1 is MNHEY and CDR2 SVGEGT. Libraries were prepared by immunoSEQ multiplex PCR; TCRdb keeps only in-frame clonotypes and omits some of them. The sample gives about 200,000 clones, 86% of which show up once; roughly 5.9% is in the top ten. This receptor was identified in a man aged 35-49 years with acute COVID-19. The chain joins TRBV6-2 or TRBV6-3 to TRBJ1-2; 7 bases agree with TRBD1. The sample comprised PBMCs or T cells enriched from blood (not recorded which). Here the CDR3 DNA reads TGTGCCAGCAGTTACGGCGTCGGACAGGCCTCTGGCTACACCTTC. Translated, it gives CASSYGVGQASGYTF.